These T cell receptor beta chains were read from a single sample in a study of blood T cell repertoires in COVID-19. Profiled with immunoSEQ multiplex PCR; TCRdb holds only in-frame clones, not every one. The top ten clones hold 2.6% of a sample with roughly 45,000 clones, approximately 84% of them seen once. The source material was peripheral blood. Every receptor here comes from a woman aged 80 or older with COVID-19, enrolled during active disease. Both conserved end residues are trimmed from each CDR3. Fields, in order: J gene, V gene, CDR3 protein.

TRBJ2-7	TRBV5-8	ASSWRGGSTYEQY
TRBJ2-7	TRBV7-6	ASSPSRGGDEQY
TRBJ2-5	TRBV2	ASSGGRTYQETQY
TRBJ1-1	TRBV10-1	ASSVRDRETNTEAF
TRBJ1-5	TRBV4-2	ASSQAMGQGGNQPQH
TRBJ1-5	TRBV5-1	ASSWEGSSNQPQH
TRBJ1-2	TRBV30	AWSKGDYGYT
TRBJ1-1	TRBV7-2	ASSLWTGRNTEAF
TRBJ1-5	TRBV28	ASTLFRGGGNQPQH
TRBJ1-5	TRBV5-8	ASSLFQVANQPQH
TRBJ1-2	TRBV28	ASSPGGIYGYT
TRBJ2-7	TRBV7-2	ASSAPRGSSYEQY
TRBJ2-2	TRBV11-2	ASSLHTANTGELF
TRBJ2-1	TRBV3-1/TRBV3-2	ASSHSGTSGYNEQF
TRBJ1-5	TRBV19	ASSQVLGTGAQPQH
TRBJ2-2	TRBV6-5	ASRVDRGVTGELF
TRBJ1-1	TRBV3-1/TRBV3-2	ASSQTRNTEAF
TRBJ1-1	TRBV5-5	ASSVTTGNTEAF
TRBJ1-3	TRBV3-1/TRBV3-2	ASSLAVRGNTIY
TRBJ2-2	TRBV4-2	ASSRAGGRTGELF
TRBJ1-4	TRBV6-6	ASSWQAATNEKLF
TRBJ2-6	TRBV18	ASSPNAGSGSGANVLT
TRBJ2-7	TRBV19	ASSSRGQNYEQY
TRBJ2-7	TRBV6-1	ASREVGTVSYEQY
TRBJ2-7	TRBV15	ATSTGQRSSYEQY
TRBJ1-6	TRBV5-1	ASSLEFGQGYSPLH
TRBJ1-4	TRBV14	ASSQSTGFATNEKLF
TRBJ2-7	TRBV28	ASSDPGLGPHEQY
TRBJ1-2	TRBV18	ASSFSGGDYGYT
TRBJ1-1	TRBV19	ASSMKSGTGGRNTEAF
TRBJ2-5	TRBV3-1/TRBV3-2	ASSQGSSGRARETQY
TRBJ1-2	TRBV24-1	ATTLLLGYT
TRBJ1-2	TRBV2	ASSSQGHYGYT
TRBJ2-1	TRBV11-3	ASSLVGDSYNEQF
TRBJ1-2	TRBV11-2	ASSLTGIDYT
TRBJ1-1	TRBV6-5	ASRTTNTEAF
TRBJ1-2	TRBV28	ASGSPGGYGYT
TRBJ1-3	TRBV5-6	ASSLAGAGNTIY